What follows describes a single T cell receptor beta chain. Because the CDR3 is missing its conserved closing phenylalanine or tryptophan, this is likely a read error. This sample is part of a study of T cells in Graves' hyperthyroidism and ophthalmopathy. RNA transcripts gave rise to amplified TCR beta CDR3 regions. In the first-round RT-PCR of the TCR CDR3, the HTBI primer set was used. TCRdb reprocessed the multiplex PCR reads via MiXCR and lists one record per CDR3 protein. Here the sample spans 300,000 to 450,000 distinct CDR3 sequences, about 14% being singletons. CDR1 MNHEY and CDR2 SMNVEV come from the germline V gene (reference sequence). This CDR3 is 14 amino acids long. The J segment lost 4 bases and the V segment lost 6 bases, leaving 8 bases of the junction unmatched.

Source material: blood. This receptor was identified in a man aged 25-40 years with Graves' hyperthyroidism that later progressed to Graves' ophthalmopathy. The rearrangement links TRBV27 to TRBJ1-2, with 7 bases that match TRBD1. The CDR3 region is CASRPLGGGYGYTS. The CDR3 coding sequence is TGTGCCAGCAGGCCCTTAGGGGGCGGCTATGGCTACACCTCC.